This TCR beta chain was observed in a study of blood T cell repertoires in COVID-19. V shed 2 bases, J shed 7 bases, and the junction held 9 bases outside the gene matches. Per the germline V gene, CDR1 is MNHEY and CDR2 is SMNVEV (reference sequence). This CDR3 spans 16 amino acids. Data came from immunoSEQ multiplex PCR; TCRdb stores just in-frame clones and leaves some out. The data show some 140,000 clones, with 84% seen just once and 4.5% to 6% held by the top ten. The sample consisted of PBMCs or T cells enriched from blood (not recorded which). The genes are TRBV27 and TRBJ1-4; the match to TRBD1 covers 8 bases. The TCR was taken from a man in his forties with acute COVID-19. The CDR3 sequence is CASSLSPTTGVEKLFF. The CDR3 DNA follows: TGTGCCAGCAGTTTAAGCCCCACGACAGGGGTTGAAAAACTGTTTTTT.